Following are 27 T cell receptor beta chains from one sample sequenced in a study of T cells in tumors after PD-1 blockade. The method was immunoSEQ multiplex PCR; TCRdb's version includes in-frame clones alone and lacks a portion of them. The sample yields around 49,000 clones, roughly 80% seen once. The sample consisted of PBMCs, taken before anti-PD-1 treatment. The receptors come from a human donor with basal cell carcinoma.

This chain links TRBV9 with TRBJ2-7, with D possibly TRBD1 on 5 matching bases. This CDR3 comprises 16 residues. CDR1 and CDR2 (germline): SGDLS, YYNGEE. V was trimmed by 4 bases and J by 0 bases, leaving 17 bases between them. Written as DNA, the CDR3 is TGTGCCAGCAGCCCTCTAGGGGATACCATCTCCTACGAGCAGTACTTC. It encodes CASSPLGDTISYEQYF.

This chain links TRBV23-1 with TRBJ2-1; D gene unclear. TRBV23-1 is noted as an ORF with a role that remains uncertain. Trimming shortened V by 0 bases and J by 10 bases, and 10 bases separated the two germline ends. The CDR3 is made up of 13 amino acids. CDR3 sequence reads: CASSQSLVGEQFF. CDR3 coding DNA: TGCGCCAGCAGTCAATCTCTGGTTGGCGAGCAGTTCTTC.

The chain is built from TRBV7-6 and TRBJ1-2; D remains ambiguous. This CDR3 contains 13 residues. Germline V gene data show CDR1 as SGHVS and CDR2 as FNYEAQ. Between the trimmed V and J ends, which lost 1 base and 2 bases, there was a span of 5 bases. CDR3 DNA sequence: TGTGCCAGCAGCTTAGACGGGAACTATGGCTACACCTTC. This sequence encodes CASSLDGNYGYTF. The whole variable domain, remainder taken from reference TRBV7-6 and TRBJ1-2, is GAGVSQSPRYKVTKRGQDVALRCDPISGHVSLYWYRQALGQGPEFLTYFNYEAQQDKSGLPNDRFSAERPEGSISTLTIQRTEQRDSAMYRCASSLDGNYGYTFGSGTRLTVV.

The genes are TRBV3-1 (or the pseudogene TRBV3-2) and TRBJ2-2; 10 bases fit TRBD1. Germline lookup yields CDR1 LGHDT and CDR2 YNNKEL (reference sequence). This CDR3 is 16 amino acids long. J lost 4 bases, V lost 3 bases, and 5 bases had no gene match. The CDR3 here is CASSQGQGWGTGELFF. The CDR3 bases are TGTGCCAGCAGCCAGGGACAGGGGTGGGGCACCGGGGAGCTGTTTTTT.

Here the CDR3 reads CASSPDSGANVLTF. In nucleotides, the CDR3 is TGCGCCAGCAGCCCTGACTCTGGGGCCAACGTCCTGACTTTC. V usage is TRBV5-1 and J usage is TRBJ2-6, with no clear D. The CDR3 runs 14 residues. Trimming removed 4 bases at V and 0 bases at J, with 5 bases between. Germline values: CDR1 SGHRS, CDR2 YFSETQ.

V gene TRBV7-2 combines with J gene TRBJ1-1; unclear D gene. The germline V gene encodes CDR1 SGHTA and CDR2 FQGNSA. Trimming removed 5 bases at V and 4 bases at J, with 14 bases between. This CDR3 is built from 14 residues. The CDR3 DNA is TGTGCCAGCAGCCTCATCGGTCTCGCCACTGAAGCTTTCTTT. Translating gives CASSLIGLATEAFF.

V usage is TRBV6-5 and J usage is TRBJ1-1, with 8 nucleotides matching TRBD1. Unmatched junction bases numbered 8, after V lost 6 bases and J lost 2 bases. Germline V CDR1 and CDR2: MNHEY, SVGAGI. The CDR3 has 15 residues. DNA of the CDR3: TGTGCCAGCAGCTTACAGGGGGTAAGAAACACTGAAGCTTTCTTT. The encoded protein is CASSLQGVRNTEAFF.

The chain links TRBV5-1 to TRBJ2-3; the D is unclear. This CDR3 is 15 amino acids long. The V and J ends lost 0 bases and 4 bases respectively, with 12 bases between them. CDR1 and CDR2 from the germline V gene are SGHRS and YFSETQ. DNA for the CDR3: TGCGCCAGCAGCTTGGTGGCTAGTAGTTCAGATACGCAGTATTTT. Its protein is CASSLVASSSDTQYF.

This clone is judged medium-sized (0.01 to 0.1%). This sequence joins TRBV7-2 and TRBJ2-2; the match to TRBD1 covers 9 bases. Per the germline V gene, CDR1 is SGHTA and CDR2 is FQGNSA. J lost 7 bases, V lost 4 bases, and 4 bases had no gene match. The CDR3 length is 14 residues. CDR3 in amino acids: CASSSGQGIGELFF. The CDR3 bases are TGTGCCAGCAGCTCCGGACAGGGGATCGGGGAGCTGTTTTTT. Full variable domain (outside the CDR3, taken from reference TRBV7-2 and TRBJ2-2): GAGVSQSPSNKVTEKGKDVELRCDPISGHTALYWYRQSLGQGLEFLIYFQGNSAPDKSGLPSDRFSAERTGGSVSTLTIQRTQQEDSAVYLCASSSGQGIGELFFGEGSRLTVL.

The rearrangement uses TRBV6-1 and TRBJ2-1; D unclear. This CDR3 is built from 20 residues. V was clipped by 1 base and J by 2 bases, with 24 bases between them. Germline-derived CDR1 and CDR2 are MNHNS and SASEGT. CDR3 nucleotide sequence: TGTGCCAGCAGTGAAGAGGTCAGTTTGAATGGAAATCCAGCCTACAATGAGCAGTTCTTC. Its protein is CASSEEVSLNGNPAYNEQFF.

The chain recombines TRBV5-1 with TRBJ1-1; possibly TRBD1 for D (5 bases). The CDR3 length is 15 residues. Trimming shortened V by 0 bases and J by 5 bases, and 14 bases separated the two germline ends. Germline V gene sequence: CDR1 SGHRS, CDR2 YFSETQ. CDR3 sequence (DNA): TGCGCCAGCAGCTTGGAGAGGGGCCGGGGGACTGAAGCTTTCTTT. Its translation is CASSLERGRGTEAFF.

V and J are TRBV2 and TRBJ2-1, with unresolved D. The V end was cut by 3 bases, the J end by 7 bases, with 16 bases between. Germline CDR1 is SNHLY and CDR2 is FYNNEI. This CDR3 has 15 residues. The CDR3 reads CASSDLGSYANEQFF. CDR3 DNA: TGTGCCAGCAGTGATCTGGGGTCCTACGCGAATGAGCAGTTCTTC.

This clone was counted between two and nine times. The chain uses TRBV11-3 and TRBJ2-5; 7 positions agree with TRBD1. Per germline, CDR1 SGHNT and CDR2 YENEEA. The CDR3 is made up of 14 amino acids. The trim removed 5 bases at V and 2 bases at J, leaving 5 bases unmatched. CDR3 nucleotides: TGTGCCAGCAGCCCCAGGGACAGTCAAGAGACCCAGTACTTC. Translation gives CASSPRDSQETQYF.

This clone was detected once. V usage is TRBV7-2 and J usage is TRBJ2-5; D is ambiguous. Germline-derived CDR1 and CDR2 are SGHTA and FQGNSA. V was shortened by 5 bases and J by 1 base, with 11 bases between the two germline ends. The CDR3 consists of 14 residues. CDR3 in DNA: TGTGCCAGCAGCCCTTCCGGGCCCCAAGAGACCCAGTACTTC. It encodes CASSPSGPQETQYF.

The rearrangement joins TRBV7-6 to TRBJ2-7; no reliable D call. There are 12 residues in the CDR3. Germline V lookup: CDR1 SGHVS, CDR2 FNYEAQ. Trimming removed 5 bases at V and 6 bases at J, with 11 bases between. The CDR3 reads CASSQRVREQYF. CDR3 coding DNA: TGTGCCAGCAGCCAACGGGTGCGCGAGCAGTACTTC.

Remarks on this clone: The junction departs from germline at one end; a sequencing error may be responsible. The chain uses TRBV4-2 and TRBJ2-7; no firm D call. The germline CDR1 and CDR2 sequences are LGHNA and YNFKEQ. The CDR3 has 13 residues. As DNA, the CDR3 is TGTGCCAGCAGCCAAGATTCCCTCCGAGACGCTCGCTTC. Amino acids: CASSQDSLRDARF.

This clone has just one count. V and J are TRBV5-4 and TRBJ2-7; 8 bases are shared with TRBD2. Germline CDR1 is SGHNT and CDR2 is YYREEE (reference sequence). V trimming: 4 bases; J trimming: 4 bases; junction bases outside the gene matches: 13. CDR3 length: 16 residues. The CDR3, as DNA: TGTGCCAGCAGCCCGTGGCGGGGGGAAGGGTTTTACGAGCAGTACTTC. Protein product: CASSPWRGEGFYEQYF.

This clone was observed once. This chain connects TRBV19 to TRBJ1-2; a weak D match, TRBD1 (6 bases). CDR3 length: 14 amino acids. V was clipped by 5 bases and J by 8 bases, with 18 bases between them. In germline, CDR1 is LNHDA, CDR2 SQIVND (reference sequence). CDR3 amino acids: CASSLRGKEGGYTF. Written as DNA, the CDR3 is TGTGCCAGTAGTCTAAGGGGGAAGGAAGGCGGCTACACCTTC.

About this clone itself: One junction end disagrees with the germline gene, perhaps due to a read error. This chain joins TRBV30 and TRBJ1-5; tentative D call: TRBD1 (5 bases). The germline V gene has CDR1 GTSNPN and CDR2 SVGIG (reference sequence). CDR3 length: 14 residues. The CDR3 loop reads CAWSSRQNNRPQHF. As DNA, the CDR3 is TGTGCCTGGAGTTCCCGACAGAACAATCGGCCCCAGCATTTT. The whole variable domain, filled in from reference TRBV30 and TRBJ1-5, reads SQTIHQWPATLVQPVGSPLSLECTVEGTSNPNLYWYRQAAGRGLQLLFYSVGIGQISSEVPQNLSASRPQDRQFILSSKKLLLSDSGFYLCAWSSRQNNRPQHFGDGTRLSIL.

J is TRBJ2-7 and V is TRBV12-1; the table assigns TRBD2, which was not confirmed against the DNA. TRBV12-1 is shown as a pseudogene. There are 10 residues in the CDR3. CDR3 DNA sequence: TGTGCCATTCCTCCGGGGTGCGTTGACTTC. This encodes CAIPPGCVDF.

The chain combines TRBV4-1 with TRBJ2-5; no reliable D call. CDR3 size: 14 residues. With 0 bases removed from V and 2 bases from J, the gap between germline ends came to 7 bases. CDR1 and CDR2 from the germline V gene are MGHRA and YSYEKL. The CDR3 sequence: CASSQEGRQETQYF. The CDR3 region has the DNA TGCGCCAGCAGCCAAGAAGGGCGGCAAGAGACCCAGTACTTC.

The DNA for the CDR3 is TGTGCCAGCAGCTTGGAAGTAACCTCCTACAATGAGCAGTTCTTC. Amino acid sequence: CASSLEVTSYNEQFF. V is TRBV5-6 and J is TRBJ2-1, with D unresolved. This CDR3 comprises 15 residues. The V gene's germline CDR1 is SGHDT and CDR2 YYEEEE. V was trimmed by 0 bases and J by 0 bases, leaving 7 bases between them. The whole variable domain, remainder taken from reference TRBV5-6 and TRBJ2-1, is DAGVTQSPTHLIKTRGQQVTLRCSPKSGHDTVSWYQQALGQGPQFIFQYYEEEERQRGNFPDRFSGHQFPNYSSELNVNALLLGDSALYLCASSLEVTSYNEQFFGPGTRLTVL.

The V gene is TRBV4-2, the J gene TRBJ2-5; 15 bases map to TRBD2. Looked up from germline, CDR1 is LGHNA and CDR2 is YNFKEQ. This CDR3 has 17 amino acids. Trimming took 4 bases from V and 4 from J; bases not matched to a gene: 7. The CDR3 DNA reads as TGTGCCAGCAGCCCGCCGGGACTAGCGGGGGGCCCAGAGACCCAGTACTTC. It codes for CASSPPGLAGGPETQYF.

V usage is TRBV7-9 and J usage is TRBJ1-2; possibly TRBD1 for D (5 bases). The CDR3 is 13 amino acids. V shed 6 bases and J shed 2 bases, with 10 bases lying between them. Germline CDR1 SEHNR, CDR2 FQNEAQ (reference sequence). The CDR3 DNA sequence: TGTGCCAGCAGGGATCAGGGAAACTATGGCTACACCTTC. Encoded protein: CASRDQGNYGYTF.

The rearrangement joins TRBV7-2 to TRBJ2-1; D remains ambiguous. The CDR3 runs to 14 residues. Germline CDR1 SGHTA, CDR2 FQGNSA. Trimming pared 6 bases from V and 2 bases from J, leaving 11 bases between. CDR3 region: CASSQGFAYNEQFF. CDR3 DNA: TGTGCCAGCAGTCAAGGTTTCGCCTACAATGAGCAGTTCTTC.

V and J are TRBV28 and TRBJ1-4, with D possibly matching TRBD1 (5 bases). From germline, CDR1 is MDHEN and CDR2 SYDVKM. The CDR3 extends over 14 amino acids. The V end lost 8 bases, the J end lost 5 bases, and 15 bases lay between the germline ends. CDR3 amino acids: CASARPRGNEKLFF. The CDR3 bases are TGTGCCAGCGCCCGGCCCCGGGGGAATGAAAAACTGTTTTTT.

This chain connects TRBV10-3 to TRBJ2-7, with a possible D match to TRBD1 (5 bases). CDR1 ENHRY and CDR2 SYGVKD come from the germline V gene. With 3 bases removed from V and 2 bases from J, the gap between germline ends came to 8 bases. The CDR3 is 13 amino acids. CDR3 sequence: CAISDRAPYEQYF. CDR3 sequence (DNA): TGTGCCATCAGTGACAGGGCTCCCTACGAGCAGTACTTC.